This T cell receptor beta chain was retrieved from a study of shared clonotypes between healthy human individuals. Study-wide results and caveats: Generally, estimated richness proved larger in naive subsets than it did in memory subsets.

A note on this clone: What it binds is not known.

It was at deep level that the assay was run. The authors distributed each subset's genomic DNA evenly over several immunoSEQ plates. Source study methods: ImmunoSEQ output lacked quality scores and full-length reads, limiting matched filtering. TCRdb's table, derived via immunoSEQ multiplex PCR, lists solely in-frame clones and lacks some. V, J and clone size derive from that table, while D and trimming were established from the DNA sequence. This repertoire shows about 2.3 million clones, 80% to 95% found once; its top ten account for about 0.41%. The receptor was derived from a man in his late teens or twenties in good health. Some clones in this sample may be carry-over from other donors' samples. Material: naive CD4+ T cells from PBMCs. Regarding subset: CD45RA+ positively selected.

The CDR3 region has the DNA TGTGCTAGTGGGGCTAGCGGGAGGCCAGATACGCAGTATTTT. This sequence encodes CASGASGRPDTQYF. V gene TRBV12-5 combines with J gene TRBJ2-3; TRBD2 agrees at 11 bases. The CDR3 sequence is 14 residues long. CDR1 and CDR2 from the germline V gene are LGHNT and FRNRAP. J gave up 4 bases and V 6 bases, and 3 bases lay outside the gene matches.